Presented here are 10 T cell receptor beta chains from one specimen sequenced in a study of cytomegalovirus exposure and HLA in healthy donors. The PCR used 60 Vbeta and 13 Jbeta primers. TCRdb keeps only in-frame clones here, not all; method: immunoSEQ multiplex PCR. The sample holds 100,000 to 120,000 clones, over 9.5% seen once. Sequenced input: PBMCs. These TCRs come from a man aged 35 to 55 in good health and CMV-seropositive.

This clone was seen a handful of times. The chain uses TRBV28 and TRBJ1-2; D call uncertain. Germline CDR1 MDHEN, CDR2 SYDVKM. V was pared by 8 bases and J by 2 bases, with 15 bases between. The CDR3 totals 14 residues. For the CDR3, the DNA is TGTGCCAGCTATCCTCTCCGGGGAAACTATGGCTACACCTTC. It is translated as CASYPLRGNYGYTF.

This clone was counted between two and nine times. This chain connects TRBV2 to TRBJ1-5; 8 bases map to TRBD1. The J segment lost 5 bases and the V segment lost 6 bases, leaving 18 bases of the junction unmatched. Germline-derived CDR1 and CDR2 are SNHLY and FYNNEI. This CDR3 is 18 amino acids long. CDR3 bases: TGTGCCAGCAGCACGACAGGGGTGGAGGTGTTCAGTGATCAGCCCCAGCATTTT. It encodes CASSTTGVEVFSDQPQHF.

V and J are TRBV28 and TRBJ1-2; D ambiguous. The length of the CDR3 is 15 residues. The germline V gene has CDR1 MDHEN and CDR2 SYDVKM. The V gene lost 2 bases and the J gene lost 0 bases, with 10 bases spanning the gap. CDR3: CASSLGGSPNYGYTF. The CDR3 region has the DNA TGTGCCAGCAGTTTAGGAGGGTCCCCTAACTATGGCTACACCTTC.

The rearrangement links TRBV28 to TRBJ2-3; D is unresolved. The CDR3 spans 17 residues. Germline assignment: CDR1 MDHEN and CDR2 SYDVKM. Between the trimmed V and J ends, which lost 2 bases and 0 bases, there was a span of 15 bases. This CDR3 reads CASSLSLSMSSTDTQYF. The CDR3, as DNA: TGTGCCAGCAGTTTAAGTTTAAGCATGTCTAGCACAGATACGCAGTATTTT. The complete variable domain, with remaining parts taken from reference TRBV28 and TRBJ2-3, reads DVKVTQSSRYLVKRTGEKVFLECVQDMDHENMFWYRQDPGLGLRLIYFSYDVKMKEKGDIPEGYSVSREKKERFSLILESASTNQTSMYLCASSLSLSMSSTDTQYFGPGTRLTVL.

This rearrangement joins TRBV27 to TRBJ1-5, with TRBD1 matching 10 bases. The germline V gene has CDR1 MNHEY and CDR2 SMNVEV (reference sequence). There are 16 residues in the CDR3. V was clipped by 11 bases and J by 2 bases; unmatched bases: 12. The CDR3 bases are TGTGCCTCTGGTCGGCGGGGACAGGGGCGCAATCAGCCCCAGCATTTT. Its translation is CASGRRGQGRNQPQHF.

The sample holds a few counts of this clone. Here the CDR3 DNA reads TGTGCCAGCAGCGTAGTTACTAGCGGCTACAATGAGCAGTTCTTC. It codes for CASSVVTSGYNEQFF. This sequence joins TRBV9 and TRBJ2-1, with 8 bases fitting TRBD2. V lost 0 bases to trimming and J lost 3 bases; unmatched junction nucleotides: 2. Per germline, CDR1 SGDLS and CDR2 YYNGEE. The CDR3 is made up of 15 amino acids. Supplemented by reference TRBV9 and TRBJ2-1, the full variable domain reads DSGVTQTPKHLITATGQRVTLRCSPRSGDLSVYWYQQSLDQGLQFLIQYYNGEERAKGNILERFSAQQFPDLHSELNLSSLELGDSALYFCASSVVTSGYNEQFFGPGTRLTVL.

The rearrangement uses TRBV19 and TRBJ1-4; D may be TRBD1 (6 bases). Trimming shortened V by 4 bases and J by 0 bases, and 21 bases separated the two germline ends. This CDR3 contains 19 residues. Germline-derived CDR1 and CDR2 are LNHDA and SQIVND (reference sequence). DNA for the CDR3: TGTGCCAGTAGTAACCCCCTCGGGGGCGGACTAGCAACTAATGAAAAACTGTTTTTT. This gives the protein CASSNPLGGGLATNEKLFF.

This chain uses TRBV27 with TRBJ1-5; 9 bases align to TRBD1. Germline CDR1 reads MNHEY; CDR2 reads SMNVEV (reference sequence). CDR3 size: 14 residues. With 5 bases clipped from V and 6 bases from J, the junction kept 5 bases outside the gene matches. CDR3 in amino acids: CASSLRDRAQPQHF. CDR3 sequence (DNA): TGTGCCAGCAGTCTCCGGGACAGGGCTCAGCCCCAGCATTTT.

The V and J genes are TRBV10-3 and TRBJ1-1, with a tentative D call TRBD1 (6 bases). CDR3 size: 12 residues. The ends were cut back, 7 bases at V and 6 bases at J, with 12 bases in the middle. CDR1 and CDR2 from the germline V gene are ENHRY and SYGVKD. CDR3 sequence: CAIKGTTAEAFF. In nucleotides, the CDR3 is TGTGCCATCAAAGGGACAACCGCTGAAGCTTTCTTT.

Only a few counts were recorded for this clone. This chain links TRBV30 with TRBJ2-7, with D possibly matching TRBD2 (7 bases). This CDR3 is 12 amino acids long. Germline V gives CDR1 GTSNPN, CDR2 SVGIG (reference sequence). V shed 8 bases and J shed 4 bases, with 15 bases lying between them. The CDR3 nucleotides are TGTGCCACAAGGGGGAGGGAATACGAGCAGTACTTC. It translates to CATRGREYEQYF.